This TCR beta chain was captured in a study of low-dose radiotherapy and immunotherapy resistance in tumors. Turning to the study itself: Patients of Cohort 1 had 0.5 Gy fractions every 2 weeks, which summed to 6.5 Gy. Each two-week cycle included intravenous cyclophosphamide 200 mg/m2, given one day before radiation and immunotherapy. Oral aspirin 300 mg was taken by patients daily for four cycles from cycle 1 day 1.

The sample's time point: before trial treatment. This clonotype has at least ten counts. Germline-derived CDR1 and CDR2 are SGHTA and FQGNSA. V trimming: 7 bases; J trimming: 6 bases; junction bases outside the gene matches: 8. The CDR3 totals 14 residues. Gene-specific TRAV and TRBV primers were used for first-strand cDNA, covering alpha and beta chains. A roughly 20-cycle PCR with a constant-region primer and V-primer adapter amplified TCRs. TCRdb fed the reads into MiXCR, producing one record per CDR3 protein. The data contain tens of thousands of distinct CDR3 sequences, about 18% of them singletons.

This TCR was recovered from a male donor with prostate cancer. J is TRBJ1-5 and V is TRBV7-2; the match to TRBD1 covers 8 bases. This specimen was PBMCs, taken before treatment. The CDR3 bases are TGTGCCAGCAATCAACAGGGGGTGGGTCAGCCCCAGCATTTT. Translating it yields CASNQQGVGQPQHF.